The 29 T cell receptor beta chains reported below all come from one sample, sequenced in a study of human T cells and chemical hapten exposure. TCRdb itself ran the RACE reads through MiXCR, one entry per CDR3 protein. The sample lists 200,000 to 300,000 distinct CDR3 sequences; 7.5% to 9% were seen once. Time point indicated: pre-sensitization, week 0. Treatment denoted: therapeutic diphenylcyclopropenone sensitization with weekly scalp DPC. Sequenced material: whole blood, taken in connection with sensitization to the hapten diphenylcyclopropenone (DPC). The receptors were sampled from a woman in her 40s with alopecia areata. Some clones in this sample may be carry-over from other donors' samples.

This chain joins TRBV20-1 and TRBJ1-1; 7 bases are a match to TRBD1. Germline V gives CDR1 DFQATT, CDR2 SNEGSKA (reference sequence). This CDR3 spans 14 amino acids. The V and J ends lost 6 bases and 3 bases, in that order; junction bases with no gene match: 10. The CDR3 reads CSARGGGADTEAFF. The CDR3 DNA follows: TGCAGTGCCCGAGGAGGGGGCGCCGACACTGAAGCTTTCTTT.

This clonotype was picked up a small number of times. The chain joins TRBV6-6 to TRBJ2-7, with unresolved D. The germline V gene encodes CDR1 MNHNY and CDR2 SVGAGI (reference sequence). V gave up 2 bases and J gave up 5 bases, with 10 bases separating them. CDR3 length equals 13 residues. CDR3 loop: CASSYGNADEQYF. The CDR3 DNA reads TGTGCCAGCAGTTACGGAAATGCGGACGAGCAGTACTTC.

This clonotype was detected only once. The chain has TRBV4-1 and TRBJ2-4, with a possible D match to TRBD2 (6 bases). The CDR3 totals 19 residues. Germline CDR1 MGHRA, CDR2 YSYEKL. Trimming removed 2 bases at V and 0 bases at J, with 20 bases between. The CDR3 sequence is CASSQFGGPGEKAKNIQYF. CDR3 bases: TGCGCCAGCAGCCAATTCGGGGGTCCGGGGGAGAAAGCCAAAAACATTCAGTACTTC.

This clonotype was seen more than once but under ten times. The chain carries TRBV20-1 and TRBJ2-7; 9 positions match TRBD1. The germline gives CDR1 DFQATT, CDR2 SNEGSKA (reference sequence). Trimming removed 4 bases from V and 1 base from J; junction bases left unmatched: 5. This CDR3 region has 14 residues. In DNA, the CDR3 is TGCAGTGCTATCGACAGGGGGGCATCCTACGAGCAGTACTTC. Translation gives CSAIDRGASYEQYF.

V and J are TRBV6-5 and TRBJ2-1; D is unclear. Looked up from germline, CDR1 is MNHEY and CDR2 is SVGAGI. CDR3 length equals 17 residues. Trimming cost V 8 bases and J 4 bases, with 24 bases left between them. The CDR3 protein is CASSGPATWGRYNEQFF. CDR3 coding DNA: TGTGCCAGCTCTGGCCCCGCCACATGGGGTAGATACAATGAGCAGTTCTTC.

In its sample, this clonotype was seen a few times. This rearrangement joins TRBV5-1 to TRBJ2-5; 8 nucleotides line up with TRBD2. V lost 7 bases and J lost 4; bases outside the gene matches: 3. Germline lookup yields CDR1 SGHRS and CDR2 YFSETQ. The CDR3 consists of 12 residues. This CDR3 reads CASGREAETQYF. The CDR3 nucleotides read TGCGCCAGCGGGCGGGAGGCAGAGACCCAGTACTTC.

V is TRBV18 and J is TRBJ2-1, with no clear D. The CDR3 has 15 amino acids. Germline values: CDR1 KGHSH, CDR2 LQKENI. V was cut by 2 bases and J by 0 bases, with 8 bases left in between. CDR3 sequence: CASSPGIASYNEQFF. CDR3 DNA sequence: TGTGCCAGCTCACCAGGCATCGCCTCCTACAATGAGCAGTTCTTC.

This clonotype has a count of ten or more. The CDR3 is CASSYYPNQPQHF. In DNA form, the CDR3 reads TGTGCCAGCAGTTATTATCCGAATCAGCCCCAGCATTTT. This chain joins TRBV6-2 or TRBV6-3 and TRBJ1-5; no definite D call. The V end lost 3 bases, the J end lost 4 bases, and 7 bases lay between the germline ends. The CDR3 has 13 residues. The V gene's germline CDR1 is MNHEY and CDR2 SVGEGT.

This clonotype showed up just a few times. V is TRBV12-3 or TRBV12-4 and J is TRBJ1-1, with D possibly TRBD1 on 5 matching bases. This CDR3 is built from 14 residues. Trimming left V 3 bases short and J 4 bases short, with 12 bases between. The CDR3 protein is CASSLMTRGTEAFF. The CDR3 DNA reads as TGTGCCAGCAGTTTGATGACGAGGGGCACTGAAGCTTTCTTT.

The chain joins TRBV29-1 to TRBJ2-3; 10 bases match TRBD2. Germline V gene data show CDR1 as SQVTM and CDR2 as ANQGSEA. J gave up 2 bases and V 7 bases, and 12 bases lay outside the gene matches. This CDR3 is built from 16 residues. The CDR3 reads CSAPGTSGTFTDTQYF. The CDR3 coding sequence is TGCAGCGCTCCGGGCACTAGCGGGACATTCACAGATACGCAGTATTTT.

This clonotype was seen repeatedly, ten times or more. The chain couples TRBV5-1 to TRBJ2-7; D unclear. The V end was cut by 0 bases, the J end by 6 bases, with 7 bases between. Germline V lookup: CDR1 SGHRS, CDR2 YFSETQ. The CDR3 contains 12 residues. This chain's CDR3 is CASSLALGEQYF. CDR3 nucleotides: TGCGCCAGCAGCTTGGCCCTAGGCGAGCAGTACTTC.

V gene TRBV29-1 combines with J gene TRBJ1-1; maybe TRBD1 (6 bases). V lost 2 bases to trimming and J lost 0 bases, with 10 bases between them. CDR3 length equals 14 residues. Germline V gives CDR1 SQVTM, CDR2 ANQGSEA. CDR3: CSVERQVMNTEAFF. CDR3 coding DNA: TGCAGCGTTGAACGACAGGTAATGAACACTGAAGCTTTCTTT. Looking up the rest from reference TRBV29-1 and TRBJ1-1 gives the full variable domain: SAVISQKPSRDICQRGTSLTIQCQVDSQVTMMFWYRQQPGQSLTLIATANQGSEATYESGFVIDKFPISRPNLTFSTLTVSNMSPEDSSIYLCSVERQVMNTEAFFGQGTRLTVV.

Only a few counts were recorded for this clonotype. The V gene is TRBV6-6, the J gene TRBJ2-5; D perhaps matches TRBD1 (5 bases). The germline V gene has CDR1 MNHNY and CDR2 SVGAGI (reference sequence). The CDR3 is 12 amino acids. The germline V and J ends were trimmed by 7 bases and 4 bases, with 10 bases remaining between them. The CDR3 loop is CASKGFRETQYF. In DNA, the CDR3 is TGTGCCAGCAAGGGGTTTCGAGAGACCCAGTACTTC.

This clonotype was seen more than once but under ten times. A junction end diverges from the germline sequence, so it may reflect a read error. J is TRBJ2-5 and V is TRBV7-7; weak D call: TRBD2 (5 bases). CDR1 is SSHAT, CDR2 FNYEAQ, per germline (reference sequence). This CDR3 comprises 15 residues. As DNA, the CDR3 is TGTGCTAGCAGCCTCGGTAGCGCGTACCAAGAGACCCAGTACTTC. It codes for CASSLGSAYQETQYF.

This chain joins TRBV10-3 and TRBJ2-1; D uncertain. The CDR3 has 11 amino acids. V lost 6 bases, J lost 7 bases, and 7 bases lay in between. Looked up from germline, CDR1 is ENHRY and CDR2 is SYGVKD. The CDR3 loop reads CAISPDNEQFF. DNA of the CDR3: TGTGCCATCAGCCCAGATAATGAGCAGTTCTTC.

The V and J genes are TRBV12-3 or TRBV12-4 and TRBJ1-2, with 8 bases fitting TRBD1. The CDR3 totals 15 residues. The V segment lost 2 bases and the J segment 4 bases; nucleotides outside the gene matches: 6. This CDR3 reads CASSLSTGGLYGYTF. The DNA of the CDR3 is TGTGCCAGCAGTTTATCTACAGGGGGACTCTATGGCTACACCTTC.

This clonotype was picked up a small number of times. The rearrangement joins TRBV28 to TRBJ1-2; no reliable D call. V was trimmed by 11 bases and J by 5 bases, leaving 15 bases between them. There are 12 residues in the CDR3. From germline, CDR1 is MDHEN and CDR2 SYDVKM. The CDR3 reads CAARQAGYGYTF. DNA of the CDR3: TGTGCCGCTCGGCAGGCGGGATATGGCTACACCTTC.

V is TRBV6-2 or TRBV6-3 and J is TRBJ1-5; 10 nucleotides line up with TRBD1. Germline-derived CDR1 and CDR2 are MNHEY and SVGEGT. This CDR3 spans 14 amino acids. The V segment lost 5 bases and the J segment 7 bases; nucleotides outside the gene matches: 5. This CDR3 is CASSPTGGWQPQHF. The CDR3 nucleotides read TGTGCCAGCAGTCCGACAGGGGGCTGGCAGCCCCAGCATTTT.

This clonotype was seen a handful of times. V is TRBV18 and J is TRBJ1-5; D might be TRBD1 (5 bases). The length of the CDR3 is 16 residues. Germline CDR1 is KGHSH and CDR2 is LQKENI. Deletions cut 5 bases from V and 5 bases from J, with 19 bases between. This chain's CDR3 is CASSAARDPRHQPQHF. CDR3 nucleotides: TGTGCCAGCTCAGCTGCCCGGGACCCCAGACATCAGCCCCAGCATTTT.

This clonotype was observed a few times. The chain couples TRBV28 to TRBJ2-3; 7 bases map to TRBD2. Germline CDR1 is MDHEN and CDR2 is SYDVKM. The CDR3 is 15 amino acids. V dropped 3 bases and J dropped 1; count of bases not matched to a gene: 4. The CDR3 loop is CASSFHTSGTDTQYF. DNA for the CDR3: TGTGCCAGCAGTTTCCACACTAGCGGCACAGATACGCAGTATTTT.

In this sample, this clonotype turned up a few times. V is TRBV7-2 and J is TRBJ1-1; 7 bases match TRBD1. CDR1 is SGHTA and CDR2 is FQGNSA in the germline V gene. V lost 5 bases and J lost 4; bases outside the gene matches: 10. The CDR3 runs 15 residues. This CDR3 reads CASSPQAAGGTEAFF. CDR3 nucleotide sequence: TGTGCCAGCAGCCCCCAAGCAGCAGGGGGCACTGAAGCTTTCTTT.

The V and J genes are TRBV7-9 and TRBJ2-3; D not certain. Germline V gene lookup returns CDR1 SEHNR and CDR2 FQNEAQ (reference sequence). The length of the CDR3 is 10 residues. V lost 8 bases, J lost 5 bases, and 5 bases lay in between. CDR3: CASRRDTQYF. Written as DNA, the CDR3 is TGTGCCAGCCGTAGAGATACGCAGTATTTT. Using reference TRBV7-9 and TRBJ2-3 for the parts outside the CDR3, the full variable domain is DTGVSQNPRHKITKRGQNVTFRCDPISEHNRLYWYRQTLGQGPEFLTYFQNEAQLEKSRLLSDRFSAERPKGSFSTLEIQRTEQGDSAMYLCASRRDTQYFGPGTRLTVL.

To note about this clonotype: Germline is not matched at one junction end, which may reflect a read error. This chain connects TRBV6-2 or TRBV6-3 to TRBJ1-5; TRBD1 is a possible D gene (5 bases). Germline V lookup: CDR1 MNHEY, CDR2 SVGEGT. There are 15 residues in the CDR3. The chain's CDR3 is CASNYRGMGNQPQHF. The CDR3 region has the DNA TGTGCCAGCAATTACCGGGGGATGGGCAATCAGCCCCAGCATTTT.

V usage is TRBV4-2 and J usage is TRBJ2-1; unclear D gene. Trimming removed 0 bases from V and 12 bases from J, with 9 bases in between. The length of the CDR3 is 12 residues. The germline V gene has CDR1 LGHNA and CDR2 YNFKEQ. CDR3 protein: CASSQDLTGQFF. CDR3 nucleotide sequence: TGTGCCAGCAGCCAAGATCTGACGGGGCAGTTCTTC.

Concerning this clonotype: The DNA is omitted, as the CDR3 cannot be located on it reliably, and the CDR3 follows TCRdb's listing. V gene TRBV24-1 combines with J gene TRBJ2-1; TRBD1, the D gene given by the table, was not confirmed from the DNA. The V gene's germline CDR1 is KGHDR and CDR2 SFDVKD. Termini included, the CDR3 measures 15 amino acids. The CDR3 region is CATSDSGQGDNEQFF.

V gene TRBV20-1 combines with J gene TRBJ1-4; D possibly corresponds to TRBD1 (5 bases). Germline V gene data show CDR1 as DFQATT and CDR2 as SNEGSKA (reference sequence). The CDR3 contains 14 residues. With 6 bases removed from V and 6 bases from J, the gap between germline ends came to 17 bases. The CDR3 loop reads CSAGRGATHEKLFF. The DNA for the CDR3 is TGCAGTGCCGGAAGAGGGGCGACCCATGAAAAACTGTTTTTT.

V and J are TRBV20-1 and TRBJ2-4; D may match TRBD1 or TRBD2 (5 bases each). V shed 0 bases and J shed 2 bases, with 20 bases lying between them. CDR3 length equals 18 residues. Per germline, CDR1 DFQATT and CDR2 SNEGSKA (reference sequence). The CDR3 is CSARESRDGALTKNIQYF. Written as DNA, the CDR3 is TGCAGTGCTAGAGAGAGTCGGGACGGGGCTCTTACCAAAAACATTCAGTACTTC.

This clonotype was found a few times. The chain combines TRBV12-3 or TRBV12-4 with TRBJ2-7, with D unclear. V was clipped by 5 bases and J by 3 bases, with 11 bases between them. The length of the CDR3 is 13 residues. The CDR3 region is CASSTGDIYEQYF. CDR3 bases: TGTGCCAGCAGTACCGGAGACATCTACGAGCAGTACTTC.

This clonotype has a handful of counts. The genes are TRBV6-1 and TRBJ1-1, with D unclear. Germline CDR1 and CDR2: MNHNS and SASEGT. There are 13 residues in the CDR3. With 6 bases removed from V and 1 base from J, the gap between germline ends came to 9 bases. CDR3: CASRTTGNTEAFF. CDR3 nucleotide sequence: TGTGCCAGCAGGACGACGGGGAACACTGAAGCTTTCTTT.